A selection of T cell receptor beta chains follows, all from one sample in a study of cytomegalovirus exposure and HLA in healthy donors. Profiling relied on immunoSEQ multiplex PCR, and the TCRdb table lists in-frame clones only, not all of them. In the table there are about 150,000 clones, around four fifths of which are singletons. The sequenced sample was PBMCs. All receptors come from a male donor in good health and CMV-seronegative. The CDR3 runs from the conserved cysteine through the conserved F or W. A D gene is named only where the DNA matches it firmly. Rows give clone size only sometimes, using once, few, many, or a class for an expanded clone.

len: 18; j_gene: TRBJ2-3; abundance: .; v_gene: TRBV7-8; d_gene: TRBD2; CDR3nt: TGTGCCAGCAGAGGAAACGGGGGAGGGCCTGTCCGCCCAGATACGCAGTATTTT; CDR3aa: CASRGNGGGPVRPDTQYF
len: 15; j_gene: TRBJ2-7; abundance: .; v_gene: TRBV14; d_gene: TRBD2; CDR3nt: TGTGCCAGCAGCCAAGATCCACTAGCGGGAGAAGAGCAGTACTTC; CDR3aa: CASSQDPLAGEEQYF
len: 14; j_gene: TRBJ1-2; abundance: few; v_gene: TRBV5-1; d_gene: .; CDR3nt: TGCGCCAGCAGCCCCTCAGCAGGGAACTATGGCTACACCTTC; CDR3aa: CASSPSAGNYGYTF
len: 15; j_gene: TRBJ2-3; abundance: .; v_gene: TRBV29-1; d_gene: TRBD2; CDR3nt: TGCAGCGTTACAGGACTAGCGGGAGTGCCAGATACGCAGTATTTT; CDR3aa: CSVTGLAGVPDTQYF
len: 15; j_gene: TRBJ1-1; abundance: .; v_gene: TRBV19; d_gene: TRBD1; CDR3nt: TGTGCCAGTGTTTTGACAGGGGGCGCGAACACTGAAGCTTTCTTT; CDR3aa: CASVLTGGANTEAFF
len: 17; j_gene: TRBJ2-7; abundance: .; v_gene: TRBV7-2; d_gene: TRBD2; CDR3nt: TGTGCCAGCAGCTTAGCGGCCCTAGCGGGAGGGCCCGACGAGCAGTACTTC; CDR3aa: CASSLAALAGGPDEQYF
len: 15; j_gene: TRBJ2-1; abundance: .; v_gene: TRBV7-2; d_gene: TRBD2; CDR3nt: TGTGCCAGCAGCTTACTAGCGGGAGAGTACAATGAGCAGTTCTTC; CDR3aa: CASSLLAGEYNEQFF
len: 13; j_gene: TRBJ2-7; abundance: .; v_gene: TRBV30; d_gene: TRBD1; CDR3nt: TGTGCCTGGAGGGACAGGCGCACCTACGAGCAGTACTTC; CDR3aa: CAWRDRRTYEQYF
len: 18; j_gene: TRBJ2-3; abundance: once; v_gene: TRBV10-3; d_gene: TRBD2; CDR3nt: TGTGCCATCAGTGAGTCGGGACTAGCGGTTCGACAAACAGATACGCAGTATTTT; CDR3aa: CAISESGLAVRQTDTQYF
len: 16; j_gene: TRBJ2-5; abundance: .; v_gene: TRBV7-2; d_gene: TRBD2; CDR3nt: TGTGCCAGCAGCTTATCCACTAGCGGACCGCAAGAGACCCAGTACTTC; CDR3aa: CASSLSTSGPQETQYF
len: 13; j_gene: TRBJ2-7; abundance: .; v_gene: TRBV25-1; d_gene: TRBD2; CDR3nt: TGTGCCAGCAGTGTGGCTAGCGGGAGTGAGCAGTACTTC; CDR3aa: CASSVASGSEQYF
len: 13; j_gene: TRBJ1-2; abundance: .; v_gene: TRBV7-2; d_gene: TRBD1; CDR3nt: TGTGCCAGCAGCCATACTGGGACAGTCGGCTACACCTTC; CDR3aa: CASSHTGTVGYTF
len: 17; j_gene: TRBJ2-1; abundance: .; v_gene: TRBV7-9; d_gene: TRBD1; CDR3nt: TGTGCCAGCAGCTTTTGTCCGGGACAGGGTATTTGCAATGAGCAGTTCTTC; CDR3aa: CASSFCPGQGICNEQFF
len: 19; j_gene: TRBJ1-1; abundance: .; v_gene: TRBV4-3; d_gene: TRBD1; CDR3nt: TGCGCCAGCAGCCAGCAACACTTATTACTACAGGGGTCGAACACTGAAGCTTTCTTT; CDR3aa: CASSQQHLLLQGSNTEAFF
len: 15; j_gene: TRBJ2-7; abundance: .; v_gene: TRBV19; d_gene: .; CDR3nt: TGTGCCAGTAGTTACCAGGGGCCCGCGAGGCGCGAGCAGTACTTC; CDR3aa: CASSYQGPARREQYF
len: 16; j_gene: TRBJ1-1; abundance: .; v_gene: TRBV28; d_gene: TRBD1; CDR3nt: TGTGCCAGCAGTGCCCCGGGTCAGGGGGTGAACACTGAAGCTTTCTTT; CDR3aa: CASSAPGQGVNTEAFF
len: 15; j_gene: TRBJ2-2; abundance: once; v_gene: TRBV9; d_gene: TRBD2; CDR3nt: TGTGCCAGCACGGGAGGGGGGGGCCACACCGGGGAGCTGTTTTTT; CDR3aa: CASTGGGGHTGELFF
len: 12; j_gene: TRBJ2-1; abundance: few; v_gene: TRBV29-1; d_gene: .; CDR3nt: TGCAGCGTTTCAGAGGTTTACAATGAGCAGTTCTTC; CDR3aa: CSVSEVYNEQFF
len: 13; j_gene: TRBJ2-7; abundance: .; v_gene: TRBV6-6; d_gene: .; CDR3nt: TGTGCCAGCAGTTACCGATCGGACAGCGAGCAGTACTTC; CDR3aa: CASSYRSDSEQYF
len: 14; j_gene: TRBJ1-1; abundance: .; v_gene: TRBV15; d_gene: TRBD1; CDR3nt: TGTGCCACCAGCAGAGGACAGGGGACCCCTGAAGCTTTCTTT; CDR3aa: CATSRGQGTPEAFF
len: 14; j_gene: TRBJ2-1; abundance: .; v_gene: TRBV19; d_gene: TRBD2; CDR3nt: TGTGCCAGTAATGCGGGAGGGACCTACAATGAGCAGTTCTTC; CDR3aa: CASNAGGTYNEQFF
len: 14; j_gene: TRBJ1-2; abundance: .; v_gene: TRBV7-2; d_gene: .; CDR3nt: TGTGCCAGCAGCCCGATGACCGGGAACTATGGCTACACCTTC; CDR3aa: CASSPMTGNYGYTF
len: 12; j_gene: TRBJ1-1; abundance: .; v_gene: TRBV10-3; d_gene: .; CDR3nt: TGTGCCATCAGTGAAGAGGGAATTGAAGCTTTCTTT; CDR3aa: CAISEEGIEAFF
len: 16; j_gene: TRBJ2-1; abundance: .; v_gene: TRBV13; d_gene: TRBD2; CDR3nt: TGTGCCAGCAGCGGGGAACTAGCGGGGCCTTCTAATGAGCAGTTCTTC; CDR3aa: CASSGELAGPSNEQFF
len: 15; j_gene: TRBJ1-6; abundance: .; v_gene: TRBV7-3; d_gene: .; CDR3nt: TGTGCCAGCAGCTTAAACCCCGGCCCAGGGTCACCCCTCCACTTT; CDR3aa: CASSLNPGPGSPLHF
len: 14; j_gene: TRBJ1-1; abundance: .; v_gene: TRBV6-1; d_gene: TRBD1; CDR3nt: TGTGCCAGCAGGGTGGACAGGGCAAGCACTGAAGCTTTCTTT; CDR3aa: CASRVDRASTEAFF
len: 15; j_gene: TRBJ2-7; abundance: .; v_gene: TRBV27; d_gene: TRBD1; CDR3nt: TGTGCCAGCACCCCCGGGACAGGGGTGACCTACGAGCAGTACTTC; CDR3aa: CASTPGTGVTYEQYF
len: 13; j_gene: TRBJ2-7; abundance: .; v_gene: TRBV28; d_gene: .; CDR3nt: TGTGCCAGCGGACAGATCGGGTCCTACGAGCAGTACTTC; CDR3aa: CASGQIGSYEQYF
len: 16; j_gene: TRBJ1-3; abundance: .; v_gene: TRBV18; d_gene: TRBD1; CDR3nt: TGTGCCAGCTCACCAAGTCAGGGGGCCTCTGGAAACACCATATATTTT; CDR3aa: CASSPSQGASGNTIYF
len: 15; j_gene: TRBJ2-3; abundance: .; v_gene: TRBV6-6; d_gene: TRBD2; CDR3nt: TGTGCCAGTAGGCCGGGGACTAGCGACACAGATACGCAGTATTTT; CDR3aa: CASRPGTSDTDTQYF
len: 17; j_gene: TRBJ2-7; abundance: .; v_gene: TRBV6-1; d_gene: TRBD2; CDR3nt: TGTGCCAGCAGTGAAGTAGGGGGCGGGAGGGCCGCCTACGAGCAGTACTTC; CDR3aa: CASSEVGGGRAAYEQYF
len: 19; j_gene: TRBJ2-7; abundance: .; v_gene: TRBV6-1; d_gene: TRBD1; CDR3nt: TGTGCCAGCAGTGAAGAAATGGTTGACGGGACAGGACACTCCTACGAGCAGTACTTC; CDR3aa: CASSEEMVDGTGHSYEQYF
len: 14; j_gene: TRBJ2-5; abundance: .; v_gene: TRBV5-6; d_gene: .; CDR3nt: TGTGCCAGCAGCTTGAAAGCGGTCCAAGAGACCCAGTACTTC; CDR3aa: CASSLKAVQETQYF
len: 14; j_gene: TRBJ2-7; abundance: .; v_gene: TRBV30; d_gene: TRBD1; CDR3nt: TGTGCCTGGAGTCCCGGGACAGCTACCTACGAGCAGTACTTC; CDR3aa: CAWSPGTATYEQYF
len: 14; j_gene: TRBJ2-2; abundance: .; v_gene: TRBV7-9; d_gene: TRBD1; CDR3nt: TGTGCCAGCAGCGAACAGGGGGCTGGCGGGGAGCTGTTTTTT; CDR3aa: CASSEQGAGGELFF
len: 18; j_gene: TRBJ1-1; abundance: once; v_gene: TRBV27; d_gene: TRBD1; CDR3nt: TGTGCCAGCAGTGGGACAGGGGTGGGTTCGCGGCTGAACACTGAAGCTTTCTTT; CDR3aa: CASSGTGVGSRLNTEAFF
len: 14; j_gene: TRBJ2-2; abundance: .; v_gene: TRBV7-2; d_gene: .; CDR3nt: TGTGCCAGCAGCCCCCGAGCGAACACCGGGGAGCTGTTTTTT; CDR3aa: CASSPRANTGELFF
len: 15; j_gene: TRBJ1-6; abundance: .; v_gene: TRBV28; d_gene: TRBD1; CDR3nt: TGTGCCAGCAGTTACCTTACAGGGGGGAATTCACCCCTCCACTTT; CDR3aa: CASSYLTGGNSPLHF
len: 16; j_gene: TRBJ1-3; abundance: .; v_gene: TRBV7-9; d_gene: .; CDR3nt: TGTGCCAGCAGCCTGTCGGGCAGGGTGACTGGAAACACCATATATTTT; CDR3aa: CASSLSGRVTGNTIYF
len: 15; j_gene: TRBJ2-3; abundance: .; v_gene: TRBV13; d_gene: TRBD1; CDR3nt: TGTGCCAGCAGCTTGGGACAGGGGATCACAGATACGCAGTATTTT; CDR3aa: CASSLGQGITDTQYF
len: 14; j_gene: TRBJ2-7; abundance: once; v_gene: TRBV15; d_gene: .; CDR3nt: TGTGCCACCCTCTCAGGAGACAGCTCATACGAGCAGTACTTC; CDR3aa: CATLSGDSSYEQYF
len: 14; j_gene: TRBJ1-1; abundance: .; v_gene: TRBV19; d_gene: .; CDR3nt: TGTGCCAGTACCCTCGGGGGGGCTGCCACTGAAGCTTTCTTT; CDR3aa: CASTLGGAATEAFF
len: 15; j_gene: TRBJ1-1; abundance: many; v_gene: TRBV11-1; d_gene: .; CDR3nt: TGTGCCAGCAGAACAGGGACACTAATGAACACTGAAGCTTTCTTT; CDR3aa: CASRTGTLMNTEAFF
len: 14; j_gene: TRBJ2-1; abundance: .; v_gene: TRBV13; d_gene: .; CDR3nt: TGTGCCAGCAAAGGCGGGACGATCTACAATGAGCAGTTCTTC; CDR3aa: CASKGGTIYNEQFF
len: 17; j_gene: TRBJ1-2; abundance: .; v_gene: TRBV9; d_gene: TRBD1; CDR3nt: TGTGCCAGCAGCGTGTCTCAGAGGACAGGGTACGGCTATGGCTACACCTTC; CDR3aa: CASSVSQRTGYGYGYTF
len: 16; j_gene: TRBJ2-1; abundance: .; v_gene: TRBV18; d_gene: .; CDR3nt: TGTGCCAGCTCACTGGGGGCGGGAGAGTCCTACAATGAGCAGTTCTTC; CDR3aa: CASSLGAGESYNEQFF
len: 16; j_gene: TRBJ2-1; abundance: .; v_gene: TRBV11-2; d_gene: .; CDR3nt: TGTGCCAGCAGCCCACCACTAAGTGCAGCGGAAGGTGAGCAGTTCTTC; CDR3aa: CASSPPLSAAEGEQFF
len: 18; j_gene: TRBJ2-1; abundance: few; v_gene: TRBV14; d_gene: TRBD2; CDR3nt: TGTGCCAGCAGCCAAGATTACCCGACTAGCGGGAGGGCCTGGATTAAGTTCTTC; CDR3aa: CASSQDYPTSGRAWIKFF